The next 18 T cell receptor beta chains were all read from a single sample in a study of blood T cells in healthy people across ages. Alongside a J-beta primer mix, a sample-barcoded 5' primer served in a second PCR lasting roughly 7 to 11 cycles. TCRdb redid the calling of the 5' RACE reads with MiXCR, one entry per CDR3 protein. The sample lists 780,000 or so distinct CDR3 sequences; just over 55% were seen once. Sequenced: blood. Source of these receptors: a man aged 35-49 years in good health.

The chain links TRBV5-1 to TRBJ2-6; weak D call: TRBD1 (6 bases). CDR1 and CDR2 from the germline V gene are SGHRS and YFSETQ. This CDR3 comprises 17 residues. Trimming pared 2 bases from V and 0 bases from J, leaving 12 bases between. The CDR3 DNA reads as TGCGCCAGCAGCTTCCAGGGACACCTCTCTGGGGCCAACGTCCTGACTTTC. Protein product: CASSFQGHLSGANVLTF.

This clonotype was observed a handful of times. This chain links TRBV20-1 with TRBJ2-7; perhaps TRBD1 as D (6 bases). The CDR3 loop spans 16 amino acids. Germline CDR1 and CDR2: DFQATT and SNEGSKA (reference sequence). V gave up 1 base and J gave up 0 bases, with 16 bases separating them. In nucleotides, the CDR3 is TGCAGTGCTAGAGCTCCAGGGGCGTTTAGCTCCTACGAGCAGTACTTC. It translates to CSARAPGAFSSYEQYF.

The rearrangement links TRBV20-1 to TRBJ2-7; tentatively, D is TRBD1 or TRBD2 (5 bases each). CDR1 and CDR2 (germline): DFQATT, SNEGSKA (reference sequence). This CDR3 has 15 residues. Trimming pared 1 base from V and 0 bases from J, leaving 13 bases between. The CDR3 DNA reads TGCAGTGCTAGAGGTCCCCACGGGACCTCCTACGAGCAGTACTTC. Its translation: CSARGPHGTSYEQYF.

V gene TRBV7-8 combines with J gene TRBJ2-6, with TRBD2 as a possible D gene (5 bases). The CDR3 runs 19 residues. Trimming left V 0 bases short and J 3 bases short, with 18 bases between. The V gene's germline CDR1 is SGHVS and CDR2 FQNEAQ. CDR3 coding DNA: TGTGCCAGCAGCTTAGCACTCGGGGATCTTCGCCGTGGGGCCAACGTCCTGACTTTC. Protein: CASSLALGDLRRGANVLTF.

The chain has TRBV20-1 and TRBJ1-5; no reliable D call. From germline, CDR1 is DFQATT and CDR2 SNEGSKA (reference sequence). The CDR3 contains 14 residues. The ends were cut back, 3 bases at V and 0 bases at J, with 9 bases in the middle. The DNA for the CDR3 is TGCAGTGCTAGTCCCCCAATTAGCAATCAGCCCCAGCATTTT. Translated, it gives CSASPPISNQPQHF.

The genes are TRBV20-1 and TRBJ2-3, with 13 nucleotides matching TRBD2. V lost 3 bases, J lost 2 bases, and 5 bases stayed unmatched. Germline V gives CDR1 DFQATT, CDR2 SNEGSKA (reference sequence). CDR3 length: 16 residues. CDR3 sequence: CSASGGLAGVTDTQYF. As DNA, the CDR3 is TGCAGTGCTAGTGGCGGACTAGCGGGGGTCACAGATACGCAGTATTTT.

V usage is TRBV6-2 or TRBV6-3 and J usage is TRBJ2-7, with a tentative D call TRBD1 (5 bases). Germline assignment: CDR1 MNHEY and CDR2 SVGEGT. The CDR3 is made up of 13 amino acids. V was trimmed by 3 bases and J by 4 bases, leaving 10 bases between them. The CDR3 spells CASSYSQVYEQYF. CDR3 DNA: TGTGCCAGCAGTTATTCACAGGTTTACGAGCAGTACTTC.

The chain joins TRBV10-3 to TRBJ2-7; D assignment may be TRBD1 or TRBD2 (5 bases each). The CDR3 is 13 amino acids. Trimming shortened V by 2 bases and J by 5 bases, and 10 bases separated the two germline ends. Looked up from germline, CDR1 is ENHRY and CDR2 is SYGVKD. The CDR3 sequence: CAISEGRENEQYF. CDR3 bases: TGTGCCATCAGTGAGGGCAGGGAGAACGAGCAGTACTTC.

The chain uses TRBV20-1 and TRBJ2-7; TRBD1 matches 8 bases. The ends lost 6 bases at V and 2 bases at J; junction bases unmatched: 15. Germline values: CDR1 DFQATT, CDR2 SNEGSKA (reference sequence). The CDR3 sequence is 16 residues long. The CDR3 loop is CSAMGRPGQAPYEQYF. The DNA for the CDR3 is TGCAGTGCCATGGGACGACCGGGACAGGCCCCCTACGAGCAGTACTTC.

V and J are TRBV3-1 and TRBJ2-7; possibly TRBD1 for D (6 bases). CDR3 length: 16 residues. V lost 4 bases and J 5 bases, leaving 21 bases between the germline ends. Per germline, CDR1 LGHDT and CDR2 YNNKEL (reference sequence). DNA for the CDR3: TGTGCCAGCAGCCCCTACCTCGGACAGCTGGGCGACGAGCAGTACTTC. Amino acid sequence: CASSPYLGQLGDEQYF.

This clonotype was recorded a few times. J is TRBJ2-7 and V is TRBV20-1; 8 bases line up with TRBD1. The germline V gene encodes CDR1 DFQATT and CDR2 SNEGSKA (reference sequence). V shed 6 bases and J 7 bases; nucleotides not matched to a gene: 17. The CDR3 runs to 15 residues. This chain's CDR3 is CSAKDRGGRPWEQYF. The CDR3 DNA sequence: TGCAGTGCAAAAGACAGGGGAGGTCGTCCATGGGAGCAGTACTTC.

The chain combines TRBV7-2 with TRBJ2-4; perhaps TRBD1 as D (6 bases). V was pared by 4 bases and J by 7 bases, with 17 bases between. The CDR3 extends over 15 amino acids. Looked up from germline, CDR1 is SGHTA and CDR2 is FQGNSA. Here the CDR3 reads CASSSRPTGPNIQYF. In DNA, the CDR3 is TGTGCCAGCAGCTCGCGGCCTACAGGGCCGAACATTCAGTACTTC.

The rearrangement links TRBV10-3 to TRBJ2-5; D remains unclear. The last part of the DNA fits TRBJ2-7 better; the J call may be wrong. This CDR3 comprises 14 residues. Germline V lookup: CDR1 ENHRY, CDR2 SYGVKD. CDR3 DNA: TGTGCCATTGCGCCCGACTCGATGAGCACCGAGCAGTACTTC. This codes for CAIAPDSMSTEQYF.

The chain couples TRBV18 to TRBJ1-1; the D gene is possibly TRBD1 (6 bases). Germline V gene lookup returns CDR1 KGHSH and CDR2 LQKENI. This CDR3 comprises 17 residues. The germline V and J ends were trimmed by 2 bases and 0 bases, with 16 bases remaining between them. The CDR3 protein is CASSPVTGQPVNTEAFF. CDR3 sequence (DNA): TGTGCCAGCTCACCAGTGACAGGCCAACCGGTGAACACTGAAGCTTTCTTT.

The chain recombines TRBV6-1 with TRBJ1-2; 8 bases fit TRBD1. The CDR3 spans 14 residues. V lost 6 bases and J lost 8; bases outside the gene matches: 11. Germline V gene data show CDR1 as MNHNS and CDR2 as SASEGT. CDR3 residues: CASSLEPGQVGYTF. CDR3 bases: TGTGCCAGCAGCCTAGAACCGGGACAGGTCGGCTACACCTTC.

V is TRBV5-1 and J is TRBJ2-1; D not resolved. V was shortened by 0 bases and J by 5 bases, with 12 bases between the two germline ends. Per the germline V gene, CDR1 is SGHRS and CDR2 is YFSETQ. The CDR3 totals 15 residues. CDR3 coding DNA: TGCGCCAGCAGCTTGGGTTTAAGAGCAGACAATGAGCAGTTCTTC. Translating it yields CASSLGLRADNEQFF.

The rearrangement uses TRBV4-3 and TRBJ2-2; unclear D gene. CDR3 size: 15 residues. Germline values: CDR1 LGHNA, CDR2 YSLEER. V was pared by 3 bases and J by 2 bases, with 10 bases between. The CDR3 loop reads CASSQDRVNTGELFF. In DNA form, the CDR3 reads TGCGCCAGCAGCCAGGATAGAGTTAACACCGGGGAGCTGTTTTTT.

This clonotype occurred a few times. V usage is TRBV24-1 and J usage is TRBJ2-1, with 12 bases aligning to TRBD2. The junction had 7 bases not matched to a gene; V was cut back by 4 bases and J by 4 bases. The CDR3 totals 17 residues. Germline V gene lookup returns CDR1 KGHDR and CDR2 SFDVKD. CDR3 amino acids: CATSDSLAGGSYNEQFF. The CDR3 DNA reads TGTGCCACCAGTGACAGTCTAGCGGGAGGGTCATACAATGAGCAGTTCTTC.